The 2 T cell receptor beta chains below were found in one sample sequenced in a study of blood T cell repertoires in COVID-19. The repertoire was sequenced with immunoSEQ multiplex PCR; TCRdb's copy has only in-frame clones and lacks some. This sample has a few hundred thousand clones; roughly four fifths occur once, and the top ten carry about 3.7%. Sample: PBMCs or T cells enriched from blood (not recorded which). Receptors originate from a woman aged 55-70 years who had recovered from COVID-19.

CDR3 coding DNA: TGTGCCAGCAGCCGTAACACAGGGGAGACTTCACCCCTCCACTTT. This gives the protein CASSRNTGETSPLHF. V usage is TRBV5-5 and J usage is TRBJ1-6; 7 bases fit TRBD1. V shed 4 bases and J 9 bases; nucleotides not matched to a gene: 10. The germline CDR1 and CDR2 sequences are SGHKS and YYEKEE (reference sequence). This CDR3 region has 15 residues.

This rearrangement joins TRBV4-2 to TRBJ2-7; 9 nucleotides agree with TRBD2. Trimming took 1 base from V and 5 from J; bases not matched to a gene: 9. The CDR3 has 16 amino acids. CDR1 and CDR2 (germline): LGHNA, YNFKEQ. The CDR3 DNA sequence: TGTGCCAGCAGCCAAGGTTATGTTAGCGGGAGCGACGAGCAGTACTTC. It yields the protein CASSQGYVSGSDEQYF.